This TCR beta chain appears in the sequencing data of a study of cytomegalovirus exposure and HLA in healthy donors. Study details: In an early release, HLA-typed donors contributed some 80 million unique TCR sequences.

V was pared by 5 bases and J by 7 bases, with 8 bases between. Germline CDR1 reads SGHAT; CDR2 reads FQNNGV. The CDR3 totals 11 residues. Of note for this clone: Its antigen is undetermined.

Study findings and constraints: The study listed 150 to 200 cytomegalovirus-associated TCR beta chains. Sequence variants that were highly shared formed a cluster that was likely a sequencing artifact. Earlier analysis looked at TCR beta V segments, and most were productive about 90% or about 30% of the time.

Both 60 Vbeta primers and 13 Jbeta primers went into the PCR. Here immunoSEQ multiplex PCR was the method, and the copy in TCRdb shows in-frame clones only, minus some. Its clone listing holds some 89,000 clones. The chain combines TRBV11-2 with TRBJ1-1; D is unclear. This sequence originates from a woman aged 30 to 39 in good health and CMV-seronegative. Sequences were obtained from PBMCs. CDR3 DNA sequence: TGTGCCAGCAGCGAGTTGCGTGAAGCTTTCTTT. Translated: CASSELREAFF.